The entry that follows covers one T cell receptor (beta chain) sequence. The CDR3 spans 13 residues. The germline V gene encodes CDR1 SGHTA and CDR2 FQGNSA. Trimming cost V 3 bases and J 8 bases, with 10 bases left between them. This record comes from a study of Ad26.COV2.S vaccination and SARS-CoV-2 variants. Treatment reported: around 19 received Ad26.COV2.S at low or high dose, single or two shots; roughly five received placebo; per-sample allocation not given. Sampling took place 63 days after the first vaccine or placebo injection. The data were produced by immunoSEQ multiplex PCR, yet TCRdb's version contains in-frame clones alone and is incomplete. The table includes fewer than 500,000 clones, 80% to 90% detected once.

The chain uses TRBV7-2 and TRBJ1-4, with TRBD1 as a possible D gene (6 bases). The source of this sequence is a person between 18 and 65 years old who received the Ad26.COV2.S COVID-19 vaccine or a placebo. This material consisted of peripheral blood, taken in a trial of Ad26.COV2.S vaccine versus placebo. CDR3 bases: TGTGCCAGCAGCTTTGGCAGGGGAGAAAAACTGTTTTTT. Translation: CASSFGRGEKLFF.